These T cell receptor beta chains were read from a single sample in a study of T cells in Graves' hyperthyroidism and ophthalmopathy. TCRdb ran MiXCR on the multiplex PCR reads and lists one entry per CDR3 protein. Of about half a million distinct CDR3 sequences in the sample, around 20% were seen once. The sequencing input was blood. Source of these receptors: a man between 18 and 35 years old with Graves' hyperthyroidism. The CDR3 runs from the conserved cysteine through the conserved F or W. A D gene is named only where the DNA matches it firmly. Clone size is shown for a subset of rows, as once, few, many or a class of expanded clone.

D gene	V gene	J gene	clone size	CDR3 DNA	CDR3 protein
.	TRBV4-1	TRBJ2-5	many	TGCGCCAGCAGCCAATACCAGGGGCCGGAGACCCAGTACTTC	CASSQYQGPETQYF
TRBD1	TRBV6-2/TRBV6-3	TRBJ1-2	many	TGTGCCAGCAGTCCCACCGGGACAGGGGAACACGGCTACACCTTC	CASSPTGTGEHGYTF
.	TRBV4-1	TRBJ2-5	many	TGCGCCAGCAGCCAAGGCCCAGGGGCTGAGACCCAGTACTTC	CASSQGPGAETQYF
TRBD2	TRBV13	TRBJ2-7	.	TGTGCCAGCAGCTCCATGACTAGCGGGAGCTACGAGCAGTACTTC	CASSSMTSGSYEQYF
.	TRBV6-5	TRBJ1-2	.	TGTGCCAGCAGTTACTCCCAGGGACGTGGCTACACCTTC	CASSYSQGRGYTF
.	TRBV5-5	TRBJ1-5	few	TGTGCCAGCAGCTTTTCGAGTCTTAGCAATCAGCCCCAGCATTTT	CASSFSSLSNQPQHF
.	TRBV20-1	TRBJ1-1	many	TGCAGCCCGGACCTGGGAACTGAAGCTTTCTTT	CSPDLGTEAFF
.	TRBV27	TRBJ1-1	many	TGTGCCAGCAGTCAGCTCTTCCCCTGGCAGGGGTATTACACTGAAGCTTTCTTT	CASSQLFPWQGYYTEAFF
TRBD1	TRBV12-3/TRBV12-4	TRBJ2-7	many	TGTGCCAGCAGTTTTCACAGGGGGGACGAGCAGTACTTC	CASSFHRGDEQYF
TRBD1	TRBV30	TRBJ2-7	many	TGTGCCTGGACCCGGGACAGGGGGTTCCTCGAGCAGTACTTC	CAWTRDRGFLEQYF
.	TRBV5-5	TRBJ2-5	few	TGTGCCAGCAGCTTGGAGGGGGGGGCGACCCAGTACTTC	CASSLEGGATQYF
TRBD1	TRBV29-1	TRBJ2-7	.	TGCAGCGTAGGGACAGGGGACCTCTACGAGCAGTACTTC	CSVGTGDLYEQYF
.	TRBV12-3/TRBV12-4	TRBJ2-5	few	TGTGCCAGCAGTTTAGCGGACTGGTACCAAGAGACCCAGTACTTC	CASSLADWYQETQYF
.	TRBV6-5	TRBJ1-1	many	TGTGCCAGCAGTTCCCGTGGCTCCCTTATCGGAAAAGCTTTCTTT	CASSSRGSLIGKAFF
.	TRBV12-3/TRBV12-4	TRBJ2-2	many	TGTGCCAGCAGTTTAAATAGGCAGCACACCGGGGAGCTGTTTTTT	CASSLNRQHTGELFF
.	TRBV2	TRBJ1-5	many	TGTGCCAGCAGGGATACAGGAGGGAGCAATCAGCCCCAGCATTTT	CASRDTGGSNQPQHF
.	TRBV6-1	TRBJ1-1	many	TGTGCCAGCACCTTCTCGCAGGGGAGAACTGAAGCTTCCTTT	CASTFSQGRTEASF
TRBD2	TRBV27	TRBJ2-1	once	TGTGCCAGCAGTTTATCGGCTAGCGGGAGGACTGAGCAGTTCTTC	CASSLSASGRTEQFF
.	TRBV12-3/TRBV12-4	TRBJ2-7	many	TGTGCCAGCAGCCCCGAGAACTACGAGCAGTACTTC	CASSPENYEQYF
.	TRBV29-1	TRBJ1-1	many	TGCAGCGTCCAACAGGGAAACACTGAAGCTTTCTTT	CSVQQGNTEAFF
TRBD1	TRBV29-1	TRBJ2-7	few	TGCAGCGTCAGGCAGGGGGCAGGGGACGAGCAGTACTTC	CSVRQGAGDEQYF
.	TRBV19	TRBJ1-5	many	TGTGCCAGTAGTATCGGGAGGCAGCCGAGCAATCAGCCCCAGCATTTT	CASSIGRQPSNQPQHF
TRBD1	TRBV2	TRBJ1-1	many	TGTGCCAGCAGATGGACAGGGAGCACTGAAGCTTTCTTT	CASRWTGSTEAFF
.	TRBV18	TRBJ1-1	many	TGTGCCAGCTCACCACCGGGAAGGGGATATCTAGGCACTGAAGCTTTCTTT	CASSPPGRGYLGTEAFF
.	TRBV20-1	TRBJ1-1	many	TGCAGTGCTAGAGTACACTACAGTCTCCTTAACACTGAAGCTTTCTTT	CSARVHYSLLNTEAFF
.	TRBV12-3/TRBV12-4	TRBJ1-1	many	TGTGCCAGCAGTTTAGACCCCACTGAAGCTTTCTTT	CASSLDPTEAFF
.	TRBV7-9	TRBJ1-2	many	TGTGCCAGCAGCTTAGTATCCGGGTTTGGCTACACCTTC	CASSLVSGFGYTF
.	TRBV27	TRBJ1-5	many	TGTGCCAGCAGTTTACTAATGAATCAGCCCCAGCATTTT	CASSLLMNQPQHF
TRBD2	TRBV3-1	TRBJ2-6	.	TGTGCCAGCAGCCTGGGGGAGGGAGTCTCTGGGGCCAACGTCCTGACTTTC	CASSLGEGVSGANVLTF